This record covers a single T cell receptor (beta chain). This clone's antigen is unknown. One base away there is no much larger clone; base qualities are not given. This entry belongs to a study of T cell clones after liver transplantation (dated by TCRdb to the late 2010s). Some background on the complete study: The samples were obtained from ITN030ST, a randomized trial that attempted immunosuppression withdrawal within 2 years after liver transplantation. Donor-reactive T cell clones were identified by TCRbeta sequencing following a pre-transplant mixed lymphocyte reaction and were subsequently tracked in post-transplant blood. Third party-reactive TCRbeta sequences from pre-transplant MLRs were also identified as an antigen-independent comparator for donor-reactive sequences. Three of the eight recipients were HCV-positive; the others were transplanted for non-autoimmune, non-viral indications. The subjects received no induction therapy and were kept on standard immunosuppression until randomization at 12-24 months post-transplant. Tolerance meant complete immunosuppression withdrawal for at least one year without liver enzymes rising beyond twice the upper limit of normal. Blood samples were taken pre-transplant, pre-randomization before withdrawal, and post-randomization after full withdrawal or failed withdrawal. A cohort of 8 liver transplant recipients was studied, of whom 3 were classified as tolerant and 5 as non-tolerant. Here is what the overall study found, with its caveats: A significant post-transplant decrease in circulating donor-reactive CD4 TCRbeta sequences was observed in 5 of 8 subjects, irrespective of tolerance or HCV status. A greater decline was seen for donor-reactive sequences than for third party-reactive sequences, suggesting partial antigen-specific deletion unrelated to withdrawal success. When repertoire turnover was taken into account, detection of donor-reactive sequences was significantly reduced in 7 of 8 subjects for CD4 and in 8 of 8 subjects for CD8. In two subjects, low numbers of available donor cells limited the measurable donor-reactive repertoire. The conclusions were considered preliminary, being limited by small, heterogeneous patient numbers and non-standardized post-transplant time points. Because allograft tissue specimens were not available, migration of donor-reactive T cells into the graft, rather than deletion, may have occurred.

Unstimulated PBMCs, after thawing, were stained for CD3, CD4 and CD8 and then FACS-sorted into CD3+CD4+ and CD3+CD8+ populations. All 8 studied subjects were randomized to immunosuppression withdrawal. The Qiagen DNeasy Blood and Tissue Kit was used to isolate genomic DNA. Spanning cysteine to phenylalanine, the CDR3 consists of 15 amino acids. Only the CDR3 region is kept as DNA, spanning 45 bases read in frame from base 1. The germline V gene sets CDR1 to SGHRS and CDR2 to YFSETQ. V ends up 5 bases short and J 3 bases short, with an unmatched junction base count of 4. Frozen genomic DNA underwent high-throughput TCRbeta CDR3 sequencing by immunoSEQ, including PCR amplification, mapping, bias correction and internal controls. On the authors' methods: Productive rearrangements were kept, and unique TCRbeta sequences were defined by CDR3 nucleotide sequence plus V and J gene. Donor-reactive sequences required at least 5-fold expansion in CFSE-low cells versus unstimulated pre-transplant cells and at least 0.01% frequency. To ensure at least 90% detection power, minimum frequency thresholds were set for each subject based on that subject's lowest-template unstimulated sample. Jensen-Shannon divergence between the top 1000 TCRbeta sequences after and before transplant was used to measure repertoire turnover. Two-sided Fisher's exact tests were used to test for changes in how often donor-reactive sequences were detected. TCRdb's version of the immuneACCESS table is confined to in-frame rearrangements and falls short of the full clone set. An unresolved V gene accounts for under half of the shortfall where checked; the remainder is of unknown origin. V and J calls and clone size are given by that table; D and trimming were obtained from the DNA. This sample comprises some 80,000 clones, roughly four fifths of them detected only once. Around 0.5% of the sample goes to the ten largest clones.

The source material was CD4+ T cells from blood, sampled 45 to 46 months after liver transplant. The TCR comes from a human patient who received a liver transplant. Some T cells seen after a transplant may have their origin in the graft donor. The chain is assembled from TRBV5-1 and TRBJ2-1; 11 central bases correspond to TRBD2. In nucleotides, the sequence is TGCGCCAGCAGACAGACTAGCGGGGACTACAATGAGCAGTTCTTC. Its amino acids are CASRQTSGDYNEQFF.